The text below deals with one T cell receptor (beta chain). These data originate in a study of blood T cell repertoires in COVID-19. The V gene end was trimmed by 3 bases and the J gene end by 2 bases; junction bases not matched to a gene: 7. Germline CDR1 and CDR2: LNHDA and SQIVND (reference sequence). The CDR3 contains 16 residues. Authors' data handling: Reference gene primer amplification in the assay estimated nucleated cell counts. Clones were read by immunoSEQ multiplex PCR, and TCRdb kept only the in-frame ones, dropping some. The V and J calls and clone size were taken over from that table, and D and trimming were inferred from the DNA. Of 45,000 to 55,000 clones in the sample, 84% are singletons; the top ten hold approximately 1.4%.

The receptor's source is a man aged 45-60 years with acute or convalescent COVID-19. Sequencing was performed on peripheral blood. The V call is TRBV19, the J call TRBJ2-1, with 7 bases fitting TRBD2. The CDR3 here is CASSIFGGRAYNEQFF. CDR3 nucleotide sequence: TGTGCCAGTAGTATCTTTGGAGGGAGGGCCTACAATGAGCAGTTCTTC.